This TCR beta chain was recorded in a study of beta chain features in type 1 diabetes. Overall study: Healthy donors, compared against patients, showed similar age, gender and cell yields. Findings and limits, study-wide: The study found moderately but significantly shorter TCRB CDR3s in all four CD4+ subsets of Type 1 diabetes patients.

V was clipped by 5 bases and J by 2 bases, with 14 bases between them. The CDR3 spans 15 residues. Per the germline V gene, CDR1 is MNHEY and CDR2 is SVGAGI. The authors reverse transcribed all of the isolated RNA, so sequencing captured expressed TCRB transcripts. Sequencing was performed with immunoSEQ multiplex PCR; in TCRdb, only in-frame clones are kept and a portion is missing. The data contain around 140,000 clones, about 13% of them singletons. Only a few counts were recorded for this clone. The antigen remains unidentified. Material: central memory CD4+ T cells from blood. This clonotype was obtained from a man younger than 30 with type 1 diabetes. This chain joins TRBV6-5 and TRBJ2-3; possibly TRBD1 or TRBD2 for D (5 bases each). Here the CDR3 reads CASSQGRITTDTQYF. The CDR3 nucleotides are TGTGCCAGCAGTCAGGGACGGATTACCACAGATACGCAGTATTTT.